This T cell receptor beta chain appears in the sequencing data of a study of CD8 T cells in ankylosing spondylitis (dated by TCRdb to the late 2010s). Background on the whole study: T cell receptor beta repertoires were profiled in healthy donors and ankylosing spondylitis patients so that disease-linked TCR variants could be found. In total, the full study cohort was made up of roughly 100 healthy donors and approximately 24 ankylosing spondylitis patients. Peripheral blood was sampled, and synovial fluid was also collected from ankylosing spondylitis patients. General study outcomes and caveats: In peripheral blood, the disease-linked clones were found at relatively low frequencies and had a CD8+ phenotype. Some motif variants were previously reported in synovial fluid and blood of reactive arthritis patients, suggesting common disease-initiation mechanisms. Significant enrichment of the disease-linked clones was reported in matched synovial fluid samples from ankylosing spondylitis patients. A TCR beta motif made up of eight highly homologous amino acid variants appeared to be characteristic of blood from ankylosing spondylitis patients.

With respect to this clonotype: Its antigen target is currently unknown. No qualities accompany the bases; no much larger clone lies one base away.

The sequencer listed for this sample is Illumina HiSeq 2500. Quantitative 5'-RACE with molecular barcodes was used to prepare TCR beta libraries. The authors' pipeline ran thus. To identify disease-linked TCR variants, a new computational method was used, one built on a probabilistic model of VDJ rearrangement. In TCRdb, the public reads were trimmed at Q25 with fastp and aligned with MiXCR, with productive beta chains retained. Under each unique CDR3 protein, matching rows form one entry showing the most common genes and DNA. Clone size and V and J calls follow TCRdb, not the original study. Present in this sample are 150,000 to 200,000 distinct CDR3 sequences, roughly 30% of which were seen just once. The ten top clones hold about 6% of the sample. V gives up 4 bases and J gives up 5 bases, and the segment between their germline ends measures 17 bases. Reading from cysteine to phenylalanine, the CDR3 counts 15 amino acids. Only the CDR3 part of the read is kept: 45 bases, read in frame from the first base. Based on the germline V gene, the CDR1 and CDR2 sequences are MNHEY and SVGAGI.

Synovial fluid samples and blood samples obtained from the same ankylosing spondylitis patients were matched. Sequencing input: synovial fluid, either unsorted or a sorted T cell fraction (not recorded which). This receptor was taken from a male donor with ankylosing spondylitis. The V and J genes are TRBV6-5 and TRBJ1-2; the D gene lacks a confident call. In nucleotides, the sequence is TGTGCCAGCAGTTCGTCTATTTCGGGGAAATATGGCTACACCTTC. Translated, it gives CASSSSISGKYGYTF.